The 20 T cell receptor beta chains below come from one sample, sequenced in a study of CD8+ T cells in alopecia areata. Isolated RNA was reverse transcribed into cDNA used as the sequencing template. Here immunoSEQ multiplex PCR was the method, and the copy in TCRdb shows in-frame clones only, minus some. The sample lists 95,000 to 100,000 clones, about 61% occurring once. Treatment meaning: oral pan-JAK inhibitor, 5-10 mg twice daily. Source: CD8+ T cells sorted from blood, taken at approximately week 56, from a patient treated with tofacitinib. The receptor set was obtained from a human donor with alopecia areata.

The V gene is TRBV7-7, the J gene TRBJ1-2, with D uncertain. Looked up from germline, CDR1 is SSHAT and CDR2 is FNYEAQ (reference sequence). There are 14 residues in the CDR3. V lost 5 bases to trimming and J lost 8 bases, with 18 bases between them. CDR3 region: CASSPFPDEEGYTF. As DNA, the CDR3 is TGTGCCAGCAGCCCATTCCCGGACGAGGAAGGCTACACCTTC.

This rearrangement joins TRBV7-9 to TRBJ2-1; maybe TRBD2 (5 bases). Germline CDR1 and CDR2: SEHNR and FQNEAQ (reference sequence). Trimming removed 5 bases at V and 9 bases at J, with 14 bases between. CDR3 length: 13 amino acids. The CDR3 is CASSQRARVEQFF. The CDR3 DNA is TGTGCCAGCAGCCAAAGGGCGAGGGTTGAGCAGTTCTTC.

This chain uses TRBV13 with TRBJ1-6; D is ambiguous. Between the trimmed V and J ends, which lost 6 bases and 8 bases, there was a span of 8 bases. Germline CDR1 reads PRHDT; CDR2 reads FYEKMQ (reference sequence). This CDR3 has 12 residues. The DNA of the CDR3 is TGTGCCAGCAGTCCCAGGCATTCACCCCTCCACTTT. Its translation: CASSPRHSPLHF.

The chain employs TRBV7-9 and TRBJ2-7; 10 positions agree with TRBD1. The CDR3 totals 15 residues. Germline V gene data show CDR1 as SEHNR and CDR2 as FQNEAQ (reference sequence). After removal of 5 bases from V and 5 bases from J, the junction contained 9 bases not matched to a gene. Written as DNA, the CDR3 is TGTGCCAGCAGCAGGACAGGGGGTGAAATCCACGAGCAGTACTTC. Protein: CASSRTGGEIHEQYF.

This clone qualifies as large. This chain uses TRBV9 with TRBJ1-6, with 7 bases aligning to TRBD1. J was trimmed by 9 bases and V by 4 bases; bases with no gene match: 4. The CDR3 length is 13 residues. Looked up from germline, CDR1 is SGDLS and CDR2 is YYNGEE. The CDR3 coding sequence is TGTGCCAGCAGCTACTCAGGGGGTTCACCCCTCCACTTT. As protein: CASSYSGGSPLHF.

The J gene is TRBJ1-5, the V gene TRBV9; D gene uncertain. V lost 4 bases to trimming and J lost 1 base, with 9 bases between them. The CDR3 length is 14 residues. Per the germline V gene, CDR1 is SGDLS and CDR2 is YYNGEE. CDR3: CASSRSGSNQPQHF. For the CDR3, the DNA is TGTGCCAGCAGCCGGTCGGGGAGCAATCAGCCCCAGCATTTT.

The CDR3, as DNA: TGTGCCAGCAGCCAAGATCTTAGCGCGGGCCGATATTTT. It yields the protein CASSQDLSAGRYF. The V gene is TRBV7-9, the J gene TRBJ1-3, with no clear D. The V and J ends lost 5 bases and 15 bases respectively, with 20 bases between them. The CDR3 length is 13 residues. The germline V gene encodes CDR1 SEHNR and CDR2 FQNEAQ (reference sequence).

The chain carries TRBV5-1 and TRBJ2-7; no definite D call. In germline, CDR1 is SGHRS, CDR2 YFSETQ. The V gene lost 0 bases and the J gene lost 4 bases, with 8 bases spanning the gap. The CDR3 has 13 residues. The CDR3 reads CASSLDDGYEQYF. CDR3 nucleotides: TGCGCCAGCAGCTTGGATGACGGTTACGAGCAGTACTTC.

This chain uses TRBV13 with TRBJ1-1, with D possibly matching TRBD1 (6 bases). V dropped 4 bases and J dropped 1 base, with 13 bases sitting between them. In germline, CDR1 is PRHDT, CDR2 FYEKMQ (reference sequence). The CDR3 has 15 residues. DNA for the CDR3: TGTGCCAGCAGCTCCGGGACACCCTCGAACACTGAAGCTTTCTTT. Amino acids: CASSSGTPSNTEAFF.

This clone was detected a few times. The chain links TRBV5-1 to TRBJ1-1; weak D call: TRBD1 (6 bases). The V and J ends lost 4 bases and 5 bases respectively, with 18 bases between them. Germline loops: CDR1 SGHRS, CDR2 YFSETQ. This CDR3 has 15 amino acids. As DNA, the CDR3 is TGCGCCAGCAGCATGGACAGTCCCTTGTGGACTGAAGCTTTCTTT. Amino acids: CASSMDSPLWTEAFF.

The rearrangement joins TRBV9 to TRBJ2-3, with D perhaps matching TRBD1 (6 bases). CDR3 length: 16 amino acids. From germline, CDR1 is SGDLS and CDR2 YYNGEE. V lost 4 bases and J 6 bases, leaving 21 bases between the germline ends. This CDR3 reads CASSLQGGHRSDTQYF. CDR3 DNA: TGTGCCAGCAGCTTACAGGGTGGCCATAGGTCGGATACGCAGTATTTT.

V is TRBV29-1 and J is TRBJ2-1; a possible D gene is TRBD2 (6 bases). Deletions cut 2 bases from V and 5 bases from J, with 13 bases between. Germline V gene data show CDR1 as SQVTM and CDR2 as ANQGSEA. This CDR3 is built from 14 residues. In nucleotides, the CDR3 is TGCAGCGTTGAACGGACTAAATTCCACAATGAGCAGTTCTTC. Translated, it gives CSVERTKFHNEQFF.

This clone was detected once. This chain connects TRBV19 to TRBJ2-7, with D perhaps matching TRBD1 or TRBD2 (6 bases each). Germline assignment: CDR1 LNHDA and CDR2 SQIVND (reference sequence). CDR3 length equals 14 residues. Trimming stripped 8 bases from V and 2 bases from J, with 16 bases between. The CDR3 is CASAPGGAPYEQYF. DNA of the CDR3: TGTGCCAGTGCCCCCGGGGGCGCCCCCTACGAGCAGTACTTC.

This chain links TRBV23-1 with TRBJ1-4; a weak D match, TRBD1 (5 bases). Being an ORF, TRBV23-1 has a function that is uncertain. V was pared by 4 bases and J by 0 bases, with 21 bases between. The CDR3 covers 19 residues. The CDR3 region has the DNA TGCGCCAGCAGTCTCGGGTACAGTTGGGGGTCAACAACTAATGAAAAACTGTTTTTT. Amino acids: CASSLGYSWGSTTNEKLFF.

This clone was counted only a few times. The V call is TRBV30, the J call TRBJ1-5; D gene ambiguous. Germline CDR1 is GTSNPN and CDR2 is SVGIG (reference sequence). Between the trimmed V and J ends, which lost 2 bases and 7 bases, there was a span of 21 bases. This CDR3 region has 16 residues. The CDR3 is CAWSLPSRGFPQPQHF. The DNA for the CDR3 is TGTGCCTGGAGTCTTCCATCACGTGGGTTTCCCCAGCCCCAGCATTTT.

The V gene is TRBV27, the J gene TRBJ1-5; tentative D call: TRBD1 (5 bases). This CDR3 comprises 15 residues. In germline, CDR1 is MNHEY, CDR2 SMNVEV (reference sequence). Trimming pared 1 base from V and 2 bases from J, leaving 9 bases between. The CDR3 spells CASSLWGSGNQPQHF. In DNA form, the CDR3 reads TGTGCCAGCAGTTTATGGGGCTCGGGCAATCAGCCCCAGCATTTT.

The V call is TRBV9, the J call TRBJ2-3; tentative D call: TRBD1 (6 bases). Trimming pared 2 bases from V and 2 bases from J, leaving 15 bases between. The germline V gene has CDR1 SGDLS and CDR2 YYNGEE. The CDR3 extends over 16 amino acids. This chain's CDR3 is CASSVQGRKDTDTQYF. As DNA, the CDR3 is TGTGCCAGCAGCGTGCAGGGGCGTAAAGACACAGATACGCAGTATTTT.

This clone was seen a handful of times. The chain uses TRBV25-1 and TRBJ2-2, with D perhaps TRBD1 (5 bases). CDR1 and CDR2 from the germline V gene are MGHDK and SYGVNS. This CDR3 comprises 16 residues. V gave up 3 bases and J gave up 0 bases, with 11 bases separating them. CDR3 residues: CASSETGRANTGELFF. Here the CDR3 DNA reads TGTGCCAGCAGTGAGACGGGCAGGGCGAACACCGGGGAGCTGTTTTTT. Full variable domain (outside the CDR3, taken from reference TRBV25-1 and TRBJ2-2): EADIYQTPRYLVIGTGKKITLECSQTMGHDKMYWYQQDPGMELHLIHYSYGVNSTEKGDLSSESTVSRIRTEHFPLTLESARPSHTSQYLCASSETGRANTGELFFGEGSRLTVL.

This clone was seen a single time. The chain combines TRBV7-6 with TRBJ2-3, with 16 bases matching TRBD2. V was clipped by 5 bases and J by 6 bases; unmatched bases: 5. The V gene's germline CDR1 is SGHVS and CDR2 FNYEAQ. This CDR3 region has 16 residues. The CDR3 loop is CASSSGTSGGGDTQYF. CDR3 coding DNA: TGTGCCAGCAGCAGCGGGACTAGCGGGGGGGGTGATACGCAGTATTTT.

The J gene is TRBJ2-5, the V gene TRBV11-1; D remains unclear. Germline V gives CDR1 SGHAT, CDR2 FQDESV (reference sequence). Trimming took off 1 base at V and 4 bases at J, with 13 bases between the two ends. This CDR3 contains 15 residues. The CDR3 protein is CASSLGRGGRETQYF. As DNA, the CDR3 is TGTGCCAGCAGCTTAGGACGTGGCGGTAGAGAGACCCAGTACTTC.